This TCR beta chain was sequenced for a study of shared clonotypes between healthy human individuals. Overall study: The study drew on a couple of women and three men aged 18 to 49 as donors.

V was clipped by 8 bases and J by 7 bases, with 21 bases between them. In germline, CDR1 is MRHNA, CDR2 SNTAGT. The CDR3 is 14 residues long. Measured with immunoSEQ multiplex PCR; TCRdb has only the in-frame clones, and not every one. This table holds roughly 2 million clones, more than 90% found once. The sequence came from a man aged 18-30 years in good health. This rearrangement joins TRBV6-4 to TRBJ2-7; D may be TRBD1 or TRBD2 (5 bases each). Sequencing was carried out using naive CD4+ T cells sorted from blood. Subset given: CD45RA+ positively selected. The DNA for the CDR3 is TGTGCCAGCGGAACCGGGACCGCGACGGGGGAGCAGTACTTC. It encodes CASGTGTATGEQYF.